A single sample is the source of the 8 T cell receptor beta chains below, sequenced in a study of spatial heterogeneity in lung cancer. TCRdb ran MiXCR on the 5' RACE reads and lists one entry per CDR3 protein. The sample includes tens of thousands of distinct CDR3 sequences, approximately 3% seen only once; the top ten take around 34%. The time point denotes: sample taken at primary tumor resection. The sample consisted of normal lung tissue next to the tumor, taken at surgery. The origin of the receptors is a male donor with early-stage non-small cell lung cancer.

This clonotype was seen repeatedly, ten times or more. The V and J genes are TRBV20-1 and TRBJ1-5; a weak D match, TRBD1 (5 bases). Germline assignment: CDR1 DFQATT and CDR2 SNEGSKA (reference sequence). Trimming left V 6 bases short and J 2 bases short, with 14 bases between. This CDR3 comprises 14 residues. CDR3 protein: CSAGGGRGNQPQHF. As DNA, the CDR3 is TGCAGTGCGGGGGGAGGCCGAGGCAATCAGCCCCAGCATTTT.

This clonotype has at least ten counts. V is TRBV29-1 and J is TRBJ2-6, with unresolved D. The CDR3 runs to 14 residues. The germline CDR1 and CDR2 sequences are SQVTM and ANQGSEA. The germline V and J ends were trimmed by 5 bases and 0 bases, with 8 bases remaining between them. The CDR3 here is CSVQVDSGANVLTF. The CDR3 DNA reads TGCAGCGTTCAGGTAGACTCTGGGGCCAACGTCCTGACTTTC.

Ten or more counts support this clonotype. The genes are TRBV29-1 and TRBJ2-5, with TRBD2 matching over 9 bases. Germline loops: CDR1 SQVTM, CDR2 ANQGSEA. The CDR3 is 13 amino acids. The J segment lost 4 bases and the V segment lost 3 bases, leaving 3 bases of the junction unmatched. The CDR3 DNA is TGCAGCGTTGAGGGACTAGCTCGAGAGACCCAGTACTTC. As protein: CSVEGLARETQYF.

Concerning this clonotype itself: A much larger clone differs by one base, so this may be a read error. The V and J genes are TRBV7-2 and TRBJ1-6; no clear D. This CDR3 contains 15 residues. Per germline, CDR1 SGHTA and CDR2 FQGNSA. V was cut by 1 base and J by 6 bases, with 10 bases left in between. The CDR3 here is CASSLGGETNSPLHF. The CDR3 nucleotides are TGTGCCAGCAGCTTAGGTGGGGAGACTAATTCACCCCTCCACTTT.

The gene calls are TRBV30 and TRBJ1-2; the D is unclear. The length of the CDR3 is 13 residues. The germline V gene encodes CDR1 GTSNPN and CDR2 SVGIG (reference sequence). Between the trimmed V and J ends, which lost 3 bases and 1 base, there was a span of 9 bases. The CDR3 DNA follows: TGTGCCTGGAGCAGAGGCGATAACTATGGCTACACCTTC. Translated: CAWSRGDNYGYTF.

This clonotype was recorded a few times. V is TRBV28 and J is TRBJ2-7; D unclear. This CDR3 contains 12 residues. V lost 6 bases and J 5 bases, leaving 11 bases between the germline ends. Germline CDR1 and CDR2: MDHEN and SYDVKM. CDR3 nucleotide sequence: TGTGCCAGCAGATCAACTCTTCACGAGCAGTACTTC. This gives the protein CASRSTLHEQYF.

This clonotype came up many times. The V call is TRBV27, the J call TRBJ2-4; 7 positions match TRBD1. This CDR3 has 13 residues. V was pared by 6 bases and J by 8 bases, with 7 bases of the junction left unmatched. Germline V gene lookup returns CDR1 MNHEY and CDR2 SMNVEV (reference sequence). The CDR3 protein is CASRRQGGDIQYF. The DNA of the CDR3 is TGTGCCAGCAGGAGACAGGGCGGAGACATTCAGTACTTC.

The chain joins TRBV2 to TRBJ1-1; TRBD1 matches at 11 bases. Germline V CDR1 and CDR2: SNHLY, FYNNEI. CDR3 length: 14 amino acids. V gave up 6 bases and J gave up 5 bases; unmatched junction bases: 5. CDR3 coding DNA: TGTGCCAGCAGCGGACAGGGGGCGCGGACTGAAGCTTTCTTT. It is translated as CASSGQGARTEAFF.